A selection of T cell receptor beta chains follows, all from one sample in a study of T cell responses to AZD1222 COVID-19 vaccine. Generated by immunoSEQ multiplex PCR, the TCRdb table keeps only in-frame clones and is missing some. The table has tens of thousands of clones, around nine tenths seen once. This specimen was peripheral blood, taken on day 0 of MenACWY control vaccination. These TCRs come from an adult in good health. The CDR3 runs from the conserved cysteine through the conserved F or W. A D gene is named only where the DNA matches it firmly. Not all rows give a size; the values are once, few, many and, for expanded clones, a class.

15	TRBV7-3	TRBJ1-1	-	-	TGTGCCAGCAGCTTAACTGGGGGCTTGAACACTGAAGCTTTCTTT	CASSLTGGLNTEAFF
13	TRBV7-9	TRBJ2-5	TRBD1	-	TGTGCCAGCACGCTGGGACAGAAAGAGACCCAGTACTTC	CASTLGQKETQYF
16	TRBV30	TRBJ1-4	TRBD1	-	TGTGCCTGGAGGACCTCCCGGACAGGGACGGCTGAAAAACTGTTTTTT	CAWRTSRTGTAEKLFF
15	TRBV6-6	TRBJ2-7	-	few	TGTGCCAGCAGTCGAAGGGACACCTACTCCTACGAGCAGTACTTC	CASSRRDTYSYEQYF
14	TRBV3-1/TRBV3-2	TRBJ1-1	TRBD1	-	TGTGCCAGCAGCCATTGGACAGGAACCGGTGAAGCTTTCTTT	CASSHWTGTGEAFF
13	TRBV3-1/TRBV3-2	TRBJ2-5	-	-	TGTGCCAGCAGCCCCGCCTGGAGCGAGACCCAGTACTTC	CASSPAWSETQYF
16	TRBV7-6	TRBJ2-1	-	-	TGTGCCAGCAGCGACACAGCGGGTGGGACCTACAATGAGCAGTTCTTC	CASSDTAGGTYNEQFF
14	TRBV28	TRBJ1-6	-	-	TGTGCCAGTGGTCTCGGGGGGGATAATTCACCCCTCCACTTT	CASGLGGDNSPLHF
14	TRBV6-1	TRBJ2-5	TRBD2	-	TGTGCCAGCAGTGACCTAGCGGACCAAGAGACCCAGTACTTC	CASSDLADQETQYF
13	TRBV29-1	TRBJ2-3	TRBD1	-	TGCAGCGTTGGGACAGGGGGGACAGATACGCAGTATTTT	CSVGTGGTDTQYF
14	TRBV19	TRBJ1-1	TRBD1	-	TGTGCCAGTAGTATAACAGGGGGAAACACTGAAGCTTTCTTT	CASSITGGNTEAFF
11	TRBV20-1	TRBJ1-1	-	-	TGCAGTGGGGGGGGGAACACTGAAGCTTTCTTT	CSGGGNTEAFF
12	TRBV7-9	TRBJ2-7	-	-	TGTGCCAGCAGCCACATAACATACGAGCAGTACTTC	CASSHITYEQYF
15	TRBV7-2	TRBJ2-7	TRBD2	-	TGTGCCAGCAGCTCAACTCTAGCGGGGGGCTACGAGCAGTACTTC	CASSSTLAGGYEQYF
14	TRBV7-6	TRBJ2-1	-	-	TGTGCCAGCAGCCCTGGCGGCTCCTACAATGAGCAGTTCTTC	CASSPGGSYNEQFF
16	TRBV27	TRBJ2-1	-	-	TGTGCCAGCAGTTCAGGTAATGGAACTAGGCGCAATGAGCAGTTCTTC	CASSSGNGTRRNEQFF
13	TRBV6-6	TRBJ2-3	-	-	TGTGCCAGCATGCCAGGGGACACAGATACGCAGTATTTT	CASMPGDTDTQYF
16	TRBV19	TRBJ2-3	-	-	TGTGCCAGTAGCCCGACAGGAGATATTAGCACAGATACGCAGTATTTT	CASSPTGDISTDTQYF
15	TRBV28	TRBJ1-6	TRBD1	-	TGTGCCAGCAGGGGCGGGGACAGTCACAATTCACCCCTCCACTTT	CASRGGDSHNSPLHF
17	TRBV20-1	TRBJ2-3	TRBD2	-	TGCAGTGCTAGTACCGAGCGGGAGCAGACAGTTTCAGATACGCAGTATTTT	CSASTEREQTVSDTQYF
16	TRBV7-8	TRBJ2-3	TRBD2	-	TGTGCCAGCAGCTCGGGACTAGCGGGGTCCACAGATACGCAGTATTTT	CASSSGLAGSTDTQYF
15	TRBV4-3	TRBJ1-1	TRBD1	few	TGCGCCAGCAGCCAGGAGACAGGGAAGAGAACTGAAGCTTTCTTT	CASSQETGKRTEAFF
15	TRBV7-8	TRBJ2-5	TRBD2	-	TGTGCCAGCAGTTCAAGCGGGGGGGAGGGAGAGACCCAGTACTTC	CASSSSGGEGETQYF
15	TRBV29-1	TRBJ1-2	TRBD1	-	TGCAGCGTGGCACCCCTCGACAGGGGGCTCGCTGGCTACACCTTC	CSVAPLDRGLAGYTF